A single sample gave rise to the 5 T cell receptor beta chains below, sequenced in a study of breast tumors, draining lymph nodes, adjacent tissues. One entry per CDR3 protein results from TCRdb running MiXCR on the multiplex PCR reads. The table lists fewer than 200,000 distinct CDR3 sequences, 30% to 35% of them singletons. Samples came from axillary lymph nodes draining the breast cancer. Sequences were obtained from axillary lymph node tissue. The receptor set was obtained from a female donor with breast cancer. Some clones in this sample may be carry-over from other donors' samples.

At least ten counts were recorded for this clonotype. This chain links TRBV24-1 with TRBJ2-2; 8 bases agree with TRBD1. The CDR3 is made up of 14 amino acids. V lost 8 bases to trimming and J lost 4 bases; unmatched junction nucleotides: 5. Germline-derived CDR1 and CDR2 are KGHDR and SFDVKD. The CDR3 nucleotides are TGTGCCACCATGGGGACAGGAATCACCGGGGAGCTGTTTTTT. Its protein product is CATMGTGITGELFF.

There are many counts of this clonotype. The J gene is TRBJ1-5, the V gene TRBV9; D remains unclear. The CDR3 is 13 amino acids. Deletions cut 4 bases from V and 5 bases from J, with 10 bases between. Germline V CDR1 and CDR2: SGDLS, YYNGEE. The CDR3 coding sequence is TGTGCCAGCAGCCCCCGCCCGGATCAGCCCCAGCATTTT. Protein: CASSPRPDQPQHF. Based on the CDR3 plus reference TRBV9 and TRBJ1-5, the full variable domain is DSGVTQTPKHLITATGQRVTLRCSPRSGDLSVYWYQQSLDQGLQFLIQYYNGEERAKGNILERFSAQQFPDLHSELNLSSLELGDSALYFCASSPRPDQPQHFGDGTRLSIL.

In regard to this clonotype: A much larger clone differs by one base, so this may be a read error. This likely comes from a read error, as the CDR3 has no conserved phenylalanine or tryptophan at its end. The rearrangement links TRBV6-5 to TRBJ2-7, with 10 positions matching TRBD2. Germline lookup yields CDR1 MNHEY and CDR2 SVGAGI. This CDR3 contains 18 residues. V shed 0 bases and J 0 bases; nucleotides not matched to a gene: 8. CDR3 region: CASSYSMGLATGSYEQYL. CDR3 nucleotide sequence: TGTGCCAGCAGTTACTCGATGGGACTAGCGACAGGCTCCTACGAGCAGTACCTC.

This clonotype has a count of ten or more. The chain uses TRBV20-1 and TRBJ2-7; D is possibly TRBD2 (6 bases). Germline values: CDR1 DFQATT, CDR2 SNEGSKA (reference sequence). This CDR3 comprises 14 residues. V gave up 1 base and J gave up 3 bases, with 13 bases separating them. This CDR3 is CSARAISGFYEQYF. CDR3 DNA: TGCAGTGCTAGAGCGATTAGCGGATTCTACGAGCAGTACTTC.

The chain is built from TRBV7-8 and TRBJ1-5; 8 nucleotides align to TRBD1. Trimming at V came to 5 bases and at J to 14 bases, leaving 14 bases not matched to a gene. The CDR3 spans 14 residues. The germline V gene encodes CDR1 SGHVS and CDR2 FQNEAQ. The CDR3 DNA reads as TGTGCCAGCAGCCCCGGACAGGGACTAGCCTACGAGCATTTT. Its protein is CASSPGQGLAYEHF.